This T cell receptor beta chain was captured by sequencing in a study of CD8 T cells in ankylosing spondylitis. TCRdb reprocessed the 5' RACE reads via MiXCR and lists one record per CDR3 protein. The sample holds tens of thousands of distinct CDR3 sequences, roughly 7.9% seen once. This clonotype has ten or more counts. The TCR comes from a male donor with ankylosing spondylitis or in good health (not recorded which). Input material: blood, either unsorted or a sorted T cell fraction (not recorded which).

The CDR3 loop is CASSLLHRVGNQPQHF. The CDR3 DNA sequence: TGTGCCAGCAGTTTATTGCACAGGGTTGGCAATCAGCCCCAGCATTTT. The chain couples TRBV28 to TRBJ1-5; D possibly corresponds to TRBD1 (6 bases). Germline CDR1 is MDHEN and CDR2 is SYDVKM. V gave up 1 base and J gave up 2 bases, with 12 bases separating them. This CDR3 is 16 amino acids long.